This T cell receptor beta chain appears in the sequencing data of a study of blood T cell repertoires in COVID-19. Across the whole study: Specimens from acute and convalescent COVID-19 originated in the United States, Italy and Spain.

Assay: immunoSEQ multiplex PCR; the TCRdb copy retains only in-frame clones and omits some. The sample shows roughly 70,000 clones, 88% of them seen only once. The CDR3 totals 15 residues. V dropped 1 base and J dropped 2 bases, with 9 bases sitting between them. Germline CDR1 SGDLS, CDR2 YYNGEE. This clonotype was sampled from a human donor in a cohort sampled during active COVID-19. The sample was peripheral blood. This chain links TRBV9 with TRBJ2-2; perhaps TRBD1 as D (5 bases). The chain's CDR3 is CASSVMTVNTGELFF. The DNA of the CDR3 is TGTGCCAGCAGCGTAATGACAGTCAACACCGGGGAGCTGTTTTTT.